The source of this T cell receptor (beta chain) is a study of shared clonotypes between healthy human individuals (TCRdb year 2020). Notes on the research overall: The cohort included three men and a couple of women between 18 and 49 years of age. Per donor, leukapheresis produced somewhere between about 0.94 and 10 billion PBMCs. Per donor, three plates each were used for CD4 naive and CD4 memory, two for CD8 naive, and one for CD8 memory. To estimate repertoire size and how much clonotypes are shared between individuals, the study performed deep sequencing of blood TCR repertoires from a few healthy adults. Different laboratories and diverse techniques were used to prepare libraries and sequence TCR repertoires, to increase sequencing depth and limit assay-specific biases. General findings and caveats noted by the study authors: Sharing across four donors was observed for roughly 5.4% of naive CD4, under 4% of naive CD8, about 2.3% of memory CD4, and around 0.44% of memory CD8 clonotypes. Because the study included a small number of donors, the genetic and exposure-history diversity represented was limited. Based on pairwise subsampling, the degree of clonotype sharing among donors was expected to be affected by sequencing depth. Sampling was restricted to blood, and TCR repertoires in tissue are likely to differ from TCR repertoires in blood. Higher generation probabilities were observed for clonotypes shared by all four sorted-subset donors than for non-shared clonotypes. Larger estimated clonotype richness was generally found for naive subsets than for memory subsets. Rarefaction of sorted-subset datasets indicated incomplete sequencing despite the large sequencing depth.

This clone was detected only a few times. No cognate antigen has been identified for it. No much larger clone exists at a distance of one base, and base qualities are not known. The donors were healthy, HIV-negative adults with no recently reported acute infections or vaccinations. All donors were Caucasian adults living in Nashville, Tennessee, USA. CD4+ T cells were enriched through magnetic negative selection, after which naive cells were positively selected on CD45RA and the remaining negative fraction served as the memory subset. After blood collection by leukapheresis, PBMCs were isolated using Ficoll-Histopaque density gradient centrifugation and then cryopreserved in the vapor phase of liquid nitrogen. Analytical flow cytometry was used to check the purity and quantity of every magnetically sorted T cell population. Each sorted fraction had its genomic DNA isolated and then quantified by UV absorbance on a Nanodrop 2000c.

From cysteine to phenylalanine, the CDR3 is 14 amino acids long. The CDR3 DNA has 42 bases and is translated from base 1. Germline trimming: 3 bases from V, 5 bases from J; junction bases outside gene matches: 2. The germline V gene yields SGHTA for CDR1 and FQGTGA for CDR2. Using the deep immunoSEQ assay, multiplex PCR amplified TCR CDR3 regions from genomic DNA. Genomic DNA extracted from each cell subset was distributed evenly over all wells of several immunoSEQ 96-well plates, and each plate served as one replicate. Each replicate PCR for sorted subsets received 200 ng genomic DNA, equal to 30,000 or so T cell genomes. The purified libraries were quantified using a Qubit 3.0 fluorometer, sized with a Bioanalyzer 2100, and then quantified again using the KAPA Library Quantification kit. Each immunoSEQ 96-well plate was sequenced on its own single-read 150-cycle Illumina NextSeq 550 flow cell. In the source study's methods: Because the immunoSEQ output held only junctional sequences and lacked quality scores, the filtering could not match the filtering applied to full-length reads. To assign V/J genes and CDR3, sequences were annotated against IMGT germline references using PyIR, a Python wrapper for IgBLAST v1.9. Any read was removed if the V/J assignment was weak (E-value above 1e-6), the CDR3 was missing, or the read contained stop codons, out-of-frame junctions, or ambiguous translated residues. V3J clonotypes were defined as sequences sharing an identical inferred V gene, J gene, and CDR3 amino acid sequence. Percentage overlap between repertoires was computed as shared unique clonotypes divided by the size of the smaller repertoire. Repertoire richness was assessed with RTK rarefaction, the Chao1 estimator, and Recon v2.1 estimates of unobserved clonotypes. For all TCRbeta clonotypes obtained by the gDNA method from a handful of donors, generation probabilities were computed with OLGA. TCRdb mirrors the immuneACCESS table, restricted to in-frame sequences. Some clones are absent from its copies; in checked studies, under half trace to an unresolved V gene, and the reason for the others is unknown. V and J calls and clone size come straight from that table; D and trimming were deduced from the DNA. The sample yields approximately 2.5 million clones; more than 85% were counted once. The ten largest clones represent more than 0.35% of the sample.

Sequenced sample: naive CD4+ T cells from PBMCs. The intended sense of this specimen's cell subset or site label: CD45RA+ positively selected. The sequence came from a man aged 18 to 29 in good health. Some clones in this sample may be carry-over from other donors' samples. The chain couples TRBV7-3 to TRBJ2-3, with 10 middle bases fitting TRBD2. The CDR3 loop reads CASSLGLAQDTQYF. Read as DNA, the sequence is TGTGCCAGCAGCTTGGGACTAGCGCAAGATACGCAGTATTTT. With the rest looked up from the reference TRBV7-3 and TRBJ2-3 genes rather than sequenced, the full variable domain is GAGVSQTPSNKVTEKGKYVELRCDPISGHTALYWYRQSLGQGPEFLIYFQGTGAADDSGLPNDRFFAVRPEGSVSTLKIQRTERGDSAVYLCASSLGLAQDTQYFGPGTRLTVL.